A selection of T cell receptor beta chains follows, all from one sample in a study of graft-versus-host responses after intestinal transplantation. The antigens of these receptors remain unknown. Clones were sequenced by immunoSEQ multiplex PCR, and TCRdb holds only the in-frame ones, with some missing. The table includes approximately 90,000 clones, about 92% detected once. The sample was unstimulated CD8+ T cells sorted from spleen or lymph node cells, taken before intestinal transplant. The receptors were sampled from a human donor who received an intestinal transplant. The CDR3 runs from the conserved cysteine through the conserved F or W. D genes are given only for firm matches. Only part of the rows carry a size: once, few, many, or a class if the clone is expanded.

D gene	V gene	clone size	J gene	CDR3 DNA	CDR3 protein
TRBD2	TRBV29-1	-	TRBJ2-7	TGCAGCGTTGAAGGTCGGACTAGCGGTCGATACGAGCAGTACTTC	CSVEGRTSGRYEQYF
-	TRBV7-6	-	TRBJ1-1	TGTGCCAGCAGCTCCCAGCAGGGTGGAAACACTGAAGCTTTCTTT	CASSSQQGGNTEAFF
-	TRBV29-1	-	TRBJ2-7	TGCAGCGTTGATCAGGAGGGCAGCTACGAGCAGTACTTC	CSVDQEGSYEQYF
-	TRBV27	-	TRBJ1-1	TGTGCCAGCAGGGACAGGAACACTGAAGCTTTCTTT	CASRDRNTEAFF
-	TRBV12-2	-	TRBJ2-7	TGTGCAAGTCGCTTAGCTACGACAGGGGACGAGCAGTACTTC	CASRLATTGDEQYF
-	TRBV15	once	TRBJ1-1	TGTGCCACCAGCAGTGCCAGGAAGAGCACTGAAGCTTTCTTT	CATSSARKSTEAFF
TRBD2	TRBV11-2	-	TRBJ2-1	TGTGCCAGCAGCTTAGTCCAACTAGCGGGGGGGATGCCGAATGAGCAGTTCTTC	CASSLVQLAGGMPNEQFF
-	TRBV5-4	-	TRBJ1-2	TGTGCCAGCAGCTTATGGGGGGGCGATGGCTACACCTTC	CASSLWGGDGYTF
-	TRBV27	-	TRBJ2-7	TGTGCCAGCAGGCCGACAGTCTCCTACGAGCAGTACTTC	CASRPTVSYEQYF
-	TRBV7-9	-	TRBJ2-7	TGTGCCAGCAGCGGTGGCGGGGTGGCAGGGACCTACGAGCAGTACTTC	CASSGGGVAGTYEQYF
TRBD2	TRBV6-4	-	TRBJ2-3	TGTGCCAGCAGTGAAATAGCGGGGGGGCCAAGACATACGCAGTATTTT	CASSEIAGGPRHTQYF
-	TRBV2	-	TRBJ2-1	TGTGCCAGCAGTTCGAAGGGGGCCTACAATGAGCAGTTCTTC	CASSSKGAYNEQFF
TRBD2	TRBV19	-	TRBJ2-3	TGTGCCAGCTCGAGCGGGGTGGGAGGGAACACAGATACGCAGTATTTT	CASSSGVGGNTDTQYF
TRBD1	TRBV19	-	TRBJ2-7	TGTGCCAGTAGTATCACGGACAGGGGAGACTACGAGCAGTACTTC	CASSITDRGDYEQYF
TRBD1	TRBV19	-	TRBJ2-7	TGTGCCAGTAGTAAAACTCGGACAGGGAATCCCTACGAGCAGTACTTC	CASSKTRTGNPYEQYF
-	TRBV5-5	-	TRBJ2-7	TGTGCCAGCAGCTTAACCCCGGACAGATCCTACGAGCAGTACTTC	CASSLTPDRSYEQYF
-	TRBV6-5	-	TRBJ2-6	TGTGCCAGCAGTTATCTAAGCTCTGGGGCCAACGTCCTGACTTTC	CASSYLSSGANVLTF
TRBD1	TRBV4-3	once	TRBJ2-7	TGCGCCAGCAGCCAAGTGACAGGGGGGAGCGAGCAGTACTTC	CASSQVTGGSEQYF
-	TRBV27	once	TRBJ1-1	TGTGCCAGCAGTTCGGCGTTAGCGAACACTGAAGCTTTCTTT	CASSSALANTEAFF
TRBD1	TRBV15	-	TRBJ1-2	TGTGCCACCAGCAAAGCGGAGTACAGGGGACCTAACTATGGCTACACCTTC	CATSKAEYRGPNYGYTF
-	TRBV29-1	-	TRBJ1-1	TGCAGCGTTGAAGATGGGGGAGGGACTGAAGCTTTCTTT	CSVEDGGGTEAFF
-	TRBV9	-	TRBJ2-3	TGTGCCAGCAGCGTAGAGGTCCCGAAGCGGGATACGCAGTATTTT	CASSVEVPKRDTQYF
-	TRBV27	once	TRBJ1-1	TGTGCCAGCAGTTTATCGCAGGCAACTGAAGCTTTCTTT	CASSLSQATEAFF
-	TRBV4-3	-	TRBJ1-4	TGCGCCAGCAGCCAAGCCCCCGTGGGGGCTTCGGGCGCAACTAATGAAAAACTGTTTTTT	CASSQAPVGASGATNEKLFF
-	TRBV10-1	-	TRBJ2-5	TGCGCCAGCAGTGAAGTGCAGGGGGGCCAAGAGACCCAGTACTTC	CASSEVQGGQETQYF
TRBD1	TRBV7-2	-	TRBJ2-3	TGTGCCAGCAGCTTAGTAACAGGGGACAGGAGGGATACGCAGTATTTT	CASSLVTGDRRDTQYF
TRBD1	TRBV11-3	-	TRBJ2-7	TGTGCCAGCAGCTTCTTCCCGGGACAGACCTACGAGCAGTACTTC	CASSFFPGQTYEQYF
-	TRBV4-3	-	TRBJ2-7	TGCGCCAGCAGCCAAGATGGAGAATACGAGCAGTACTTC	CASSQDGEYEQYF
-	TRBV30	-	TRBJ2-2	TGTGCCTGGAGTGAAGGGGCGAACACCGGGGAGCTGTTTTTT	CAWSEGANTGELFF
-	TRBV27	once	TRBJ2-7	TGTGCCAGCAGTTTAACAGGGGGGGTATCCTACGAGCAGTACTTC	CASSLTGGVSYEQYF
TRBD2	TRBV7-8	-	TRBJ2-1	TGTGCCAGCAGCTTTCGGAGCGGGGGGGACTACAATGAGCAGTTCTTC	CASSFRSGGDYNEQFF
-	TRBV27	-	TRBJ1-2	TGTGCCAGCAGAGGCGGGGGGAACTATGGCTACACCTTC	CASRGGGNYGYTF
-	TRBV4-3	-	TRBJ2-1	TGCGCCAGCAGCCAAGTGTTCCCCTCAGGTGAGCAGTTCTTC	CASSQVFPSGEQFF
-	TRBV6-6	once	TRBJ1-2	TGTGCCAGCACCGCGGGAGGGACCATCTATGGCTACACCTTC	CASTAGGTIYGYTF
TRBD1	TRBV18	-	TRBJ2-5	TGTGCCAGCTCACCATTCGGGACAGAGGAGACCCAGTACTTC	CASSPFGTEETQYF
-	TRBV27	few	TRBJ1-4	TGTGCCAGCAGTATGCGGCCCAACCGAGATGAAAAACTGTTTTTT	CASSMRPNRDEKLFF
-	TRBV7-8	-	TRBJ1-1	TGTGCCAGCAGCCGGGGTGGACCCACTGAAGCTTTCTTT	CASSRGGPTEAFF
TRBD1	TRBV7-9	-	TRBJ2-7	TGTGCCAGCAGCTTAGGACAGGGGGCGGGGGAGCAGTACTTC	CASSLGQGAGEQYF
TRBD1	TRBV7-2	once	TRBJ2-2	TGTGCCAGCAGCCGACCGGGACAGACGAACACCGGGGAGCTGTTTTTT	CASSRPGQTNTGELFF
TRBD1	TRBV5-1	once	TRBJ2-7	TGCGCCAGCAGCTTGCTGGGGACAGGCTACGAGCAGTACTTC	CASSLLGTGYEQYF
TRBD2	TRBV7-9	-	TRBJ2-3	TGTGCCAGCAGTTGGACTAGCGGGGGGCCTCGCACAGATACGCAGTATTTT	CASSWTSGGPRTDTQYF
TRBD2	TRBV6-5	-	TRBJ2-5	TGTGCCAGCACCCCCCCGGGGGGAGAGACCCAGTACTTC	CASTPPGGETQYF
-	TRBV27	-	TRBJ1-2	TGTGCCAGCAGCGACCAATGGACGGGACAATATGGCTACACCTTC	CASSDQWTGQYGYTF
TRBD1	TRBV27	-	TRBJ1-2	TGTGCCAGCAGACCGGGACAGGGGCGAGGAGACTATGGCTACACCTTC	CASRPGQGRGDYGYTF
-	TRBV18	-	TRBJ1-2	TGTGCCAGCTCACCACCGAACCCGACAAACTATGGCTACACCTTC	CASSPPNPTNYGYTF
TRBD2	TRBV11-3	-	TRBJ2-3	TGTGCCAGCAGCCCATTTGGTAGCGGGGATACGCAGTATTTT	CASSPFGSGDTQYF
-	TRBV29-1	-	TRBJ1-6	TGCAGCGTGGGGCGGCGCGGGGATAATTCACCCCTCCACTTT	CSVGRRGDNSPLHF
-	TRBV5-4	once	TRBJ2-1	TGTGCCAGCAGCTTAGTCGGGGAGCAGTTCTTC	CASSLVGEQFF
-	TRBV4-3	-	TRBJ1-6	TGCGCCAGCAGCCAAGATATCGGGAATTCACCCCTCCACTTT	CASSQDIGNSPLHF
-	TRBV7-2	-	TRBJ1-1	TGTGCCAGCAGCTTAGTTGTGCAGGGCGGCGCTTTCTTT	CASSLVVQGGAFF
TRBD1	TRBV9	-	TRBJ1-3	TGTGCCAGCACCGGGACAGGAGGAAACACCATATATTTT	CASTGTGGNTIYF